Listed below are T cell receptor beta chains from one sample, sequenced in a study of T cell changes during pregnancy in multiple sclerosis. The protocol was immunoSEQ multiplex PCR, while the TCRdb copy is restricted to in-frame clones and leaves out a portion. Here the sample spans around 130,000 clones, around 97% being singletons. The material sequenced was peripheral blood, taken after pregnancy. Receptors were obtained from a female donor with multiple sclerosis, enrolled in a pregnancy study. CDR3s include the opening cysteine and the closing phenylalanine or tryptophan. Each record gives: clone size, D gene, V gene, J gene, CDR3 protein, CDR3 DNA. D genes are given only for firm matches. Clone size is stated in some rows and not others, as once, few, many or a class when expanded.

clone_size: -; d_call: -; v_call: TRBV15; j_call: TRBJ2-1; cdr3_aa: CATSRDLGRGGDEQFF; cdr3_nt: TGTGCCACCAGCAGAGATTTGGGGAGGGGGGGAGATGAGCAGTTCTTC
clone_size: -; d_call: -; v_call: TRBV19; j_call: TRBJ1-5; cdr3_aa: CASSTPWTARDQPQHF; cdr3_nt: TGTGCCAGTAGTACACCCTGGACAGCGAGGGATCAGCCCCAGCATTTT
clone_size: -; d_call: TRBD1; v_call: TRBV10-3; j_call: TRBJ1-2; cdr3_aa: CASQEGQGVFYTF; cdr3_nt: TGTGCCTCTCAGGAGGGACAGGGGGTATTCTACACCTTC
clone_size: -; d_call: TRBD1; v_call: TRBV28; j_call: TRBJ1-2; cdr3_aa: CASGTPGQFYGYTF; cdr3_nt: TGTGCCAGCGGTACCCCGGGACAGTTCTATGGCTACACCTTC
clone_size: -; d_call: -; v_call: TRBV7-8; j_call: TRBJ1-5; cdr3_aa: CASSSNMGALFSNQPQHF; cdr3_nt: TGTGCCAGCAGCTCGAACATGGGGGCCCTGTTCAGCAATCAGCCCCAGCATTTT
clone_size: -; d_call: -; v_call: TRBV7-9; j_call: TRBJ2-1; cdr3_aa: CASSLVGAGPSYNEQFF; cdr3_nt: TGTGCCAGCAGCTTAGTTGGAGCGGGCCCCAGTTACAATGAGCAGTTCTTC
clone_size: -; d_call: -; v_call: TRBV27; j_call: TRBJ2-7; cdr3_aa: CASSSAYEQYF; cdr3_nt: TGTGCCAGCAGTTCTGCCTACGAGCAGTACTTC
clone_size: -; d_call: TRBD1; v_call: TRBV6-5; j_call: TRBJ1-4; cdr3_aa: CASRRTGGNEKLFF; cdr3_nt: TGTGCCAGCAGAAGGACAGGGGGAAATGAAAAACTGTTTTTT
clone_size: -; d_call: TRBD1; v_call: TRBV6-5; j_call: TRBJ2-3; cdr3_aa: CASRIDRGDTQYF; cdr3_nt: TGTGCCAGCAGAATTGACAGGGGGGATACGCAGTATTTT
clone_size: -; d_call: TRBD1; v_call: TRBV19; j_call: TRBJ2-2; cdr3_aa: CASSKGTGANTGELFF; cdr3_nt: TGTGCCAGTAGTAAGGGGACAGGGGCGAACACCGGGGAGCTGTTTTTT
clone_size: -; d_call: -; v_call: TRBV6-5; j_call: TRBJ1-4; cdr3_aa: CASSGGGKLFF; cdr3_nt: TGTGCCAGCAGTGGGGGGGGGAAACTGTTTTTT
clone_size: -; d_call: -; v_call: TRBV7-2; j_call: TRBJ1-2; cdr3_aa: CASSLSTGRANYGYTF; cdr3_nt: TGTGCCAGCAGCTTAAGTACAGGGCGAGCCAACTATGGCTACACCTTC
clone_size: -; d_call: TRBD1; v_call: TRBV9; j_call: TRBJ2-7; cdr3_aa: CASSARTGNGEQYF; cdr3_nt: TGTGCCAGCAGCGCCAGGACAGGCAACGGCGAGCAGTACTTC
clone_size: -; d_call: TRBD1; v_call: TRBV7-2; j_call: TRBJ2-7; cdr3_aa: CASSQQGGPYEQYF; cdr3_nt: TGTGCCAGCAGCCAACAGGGGGGACCCTACGAGCAGTACTTC
clone_size: once; d_call: TRBD2; v_call: TRBV5-4; j_call: TRBJ2-7; cdr3_aa: CASSPPPPLAGLSYEQYF; cdr3_nt: TGTGCCAGCAGCCCTCCTCCCCCGCTAGCGGGTCTCTCCTACGAGCAGTACTTC
clone_size: -; d_call: -; v_call: TRBV5-1; j_call: TRBJ2-7; cdr3_aa: CASSLDGLGGNEQYF; cdr3_nt: TGCGCCAGCAGCTTGGATGGACTCGGAGGCAACGAGCAGTACTTC
clone_size: -; d_call: TRBD2; v_call: TRBV5-6; j_call: TRBJ2-3; cdr3_aa: CASSLEGAGLAASLDTQYF; cdr3_nt: TGTGCCAGCAGCTTGGAGGGTGCGGGTCTAGCGGCCTCTTTGGATACGCAGTATTTT
clone_size: -; d_call: -; v_call: TRBV5-8; j_call: TRBJ2-2; cdr3_aa: CASRDNRGWFYTGELFF; cdr3_nt: TGTGCCAGCAGAGATAATAGGGGTTGGTTTTACACCGGGGAGCTGTTTTTT
clone_size: once; d_call: -; v_call: TRBV29-1; j_call: TRBJ2-2; cdr3_aa: CSVVRGSSNTGELFF; cdr3_nt: TGCAGCGTTGTCCGGGGGAGTTCGAACACCGGGGAGCTGTTTTTT
clone_size: once; d_call: -; v_call: TRBV30; j_call: TRBJ1-2; cdr3_aa: CAWTGRPPYGYTF; cdr3_nt: TGTGCCTGGACCGGGAGGCCGCCCTATGGCTACACCTTC
clone_size: -; d_call: -; v_call: TRBV29-1; j_call: TRBJ2-1; cdr3_aa: CSVEGLVDSSYNEQFF; cdr3_nt: TGCAGCGTTGAAGGACTAGTCGACAGCTCCTACAATGAGCAGTTCTTC
clone_size: -; d_call: -; v_call: TRBV7-9; j_call: TRBJ1-5; cdr3_aa: CASSPSGTQPQHF; cdr3_nt: TGTGCCAGCAGCCCGTCGGGAACTCAGCCCCAGCATTTT
clone_size: once; d_call: -; v_call: TRBV5-6; j_call: TRBJ2-1; cdr3_aa: CASSSDTYNEQFF; cdr3_nt: TGTGCCAGCAGCTCGGACACCTACAATGAGCAGTTCTTC
clone_size: -; d_call: -; v_call: TRBV6-6; j_call: TRBJ1-2; cdr3_aa: CASSSGRTYGYTF; cdr3_nt: TGTGCCAGCAGTTCCGGACGGACTTATGGCTACACCTTC
clone_size: -; d_call: TRBD2; v_call: TRBV7-6; j_call: TRBJ2-5; cdr3_aa: CASSSSGKGGETQYF; cdr3_nt: TGTGCCAGCAGCTCAAGCGGGAAAGGTGGCGAGACCCAGTACTTC
clone_size: -; d_call: TRBD1; v_call: TRBV6-1; j_call: TRBJ2-1; cdr3_aa: CASQNSGTGSDEQFF; cdr3_nt: TGTGCCAGTCAAAATTCCGGGACAGGGTCTGATGAGCAGTTCTTC
clone_size: once; d_call: TRBD2; v_call: TRBV4-3; j_call: TRBJ2-1; cdr3_aa: CASSQGPGGSYNEQFF; cdr3_nt: TGCGCCAGCAGCCAAGGGCCGGGAGGGTCCTACAATGAGCAGTTCTTC
clone_size: -; d_call: -; v_call: TRBV9; j_call: TRBJ2-5; cdr3_aa: CASSVVGGETQYF; cdr3_nt: TGTGCCAGCAGCGTAGTAGGGGGAGAGACCCAGTACTTC
clone_size: -; d_call: -; v_call: TRBV28; j_call: TRBJ2-7; cdr3_aa: CASSLWAAGGSYEQYF; cdr3_nt: TGTGCCAGCAGTTTATGGGCTGCTGGCGGCTCCTACGAGCAGTACTTC
clone_size: once; d_call: -; v_call: TRBV11-1; j_call: TRBJ2-3; cdr3_aa: CASSLLGDLTDTQYF; cdr3_nt: TGTGCCAGCAGCCTCCTGGGAGACCTCACAGATACGCAGTATTTT
clone_size: -; d_call: TRBD2; v_call: TRBV7-2; j_call: TRBJ2-2; cdr3_aa: CASSLEITSASTGELFF; cdr3_nt: TGTGCCAGCAGCTTAGAGATAACTAGCGCGTCAACCGGGGAGCTGTTTTTT
clone_size: -; d_call: TRBD1; v_call: TRBV7-9; j_call: TRBJ2-7; cdr3_aa: CASSLGQGSLILF; cdr3_nt: TGTGCCAGCAGCTTGGGACAGGGTTCCCTAATACTCTTC
clone_size: -; d_call: TRBD2; v_call: TRBV11-3; j_call: TRBJ2-1; cdr3_aa: CASSLNFKGAGGRHEQFF; cdr3_nt: TGTGCCAGCAGCTTAAATTTTAAAGGAGCGGGAGGTAGGCATGAGCAGTTCTTC
clone_size: -; d_call: TRBD1; v_call: TRBV7-8; j_call: TRBJ2-7; cdr3_aa: CASSPDRDRSSYEQYF; cdr3_nt: TGTGCCAGCAGCCCAGACCGGGACAGATCTTCCTACGAGCAGTACTTC
clone_size: -; d_call: TRBD2; v_call: TRBV27; j_call: TRBJ2-2; cdr3_aa: CASSLGPGLAGTLNTGELFF; cdr3_nt: TGTGCCAGCAGTTTAGGACCGGGACTAGCGGGGACATTGAACACCGGGGAGCTGTTTTTT
clone_size: -; d_call: TRBD1; v_call: TRBV5-1; j_call: TRBJ2-7; cdr3_aa: CASSLTGTGGGEQYF; cdr3_nt: TGCGCCAGCAGCTTAACCGGGACAGGGGGAGGGGAGCAGTACTTC
clone_size: -; d_call: TRBD1; v_call: TRBV10-3; j_call: TRBJ2-3; cdr3_aa: CAISGPGQGTDTQYF; cdr3_nt: TGTGCCATCAGTGGACCGGGACAGGGGACAGATACGCAGTATTTT
clone_size: -; d_call: -; v_call: TRBV29-1; j_call: TRBJ1-3; cdr3_aa: CSVEDLSARGNTIYF; cdr3_nt: TGCAGCGTTGAAGATCTGTCAGCGAGGGGAAACACCATATATTTT
clone_size: -; d_call: TRBD1; v_call: TRBV5-1; j_call: TRBJ1-1; cdr3_aa: CASSLVVQGAEAFF; cdr3_nt: TGCGCCAGCAGCTTGGTTGTACAGGGGGCGGAAGCTTTCTTT
clone_size: -; d_call: TRBD1; v_call: TRBV30; j_call: TRBJ1-2; cdr3_aa: CAWSVQGYYGYTF; cdr3_nt: TGTGCCTGGAGTGTACAGGGGTACTATGGCTACACCTTC
clone_size: once; d_call: -; v_call: TRBV29-1; j_call: TRBJ2-1; cdr3_aa: CSVRLTYNEQFF; cdr3_nt: TGCAGCGTCCGCCTGACATACAATGAGCAGTTCTTC
clone_size: -; d_call: TRBD1; v_call: TRBV2; j_call: TRBJ1-5; cdr3_aa: CASSGNRGQNQPQHF; cdr3_nt: TGTGCCAGCAGTGGAAACAGGGGGCAGAATCAGCCCCAGCATTTT
clone_size: -; d_call: -; v_call: TRBV19; j_call: TRBJ1-1; cdr3_aa: CASSPNRGTEAFF; cdr3_nt: TGTGCCAGTAGTCCAAATCGGGGCACTGAAGCTTTCTTT
clone_size: once; d_call: TRBD2; v_call: TRBV28; j_call: TRBJ2-7; cdr3_aa: CASSASGRAHEQYF; cdr3_nt: TGTGCCAGCAGTGCTAGCGGGAGGGCCCACGAGCAGTACTTC
clone_size: -; d_call: -; v_call: TRBV6-1; j_call: TRBJ2-5; cdr3_aa: CASSEALGAGMETQYF; cdr3_nt: TGTGCCAGCAGTGAAGCGCTAGGGGCAGGTATGGAGACCCAGTACTTC